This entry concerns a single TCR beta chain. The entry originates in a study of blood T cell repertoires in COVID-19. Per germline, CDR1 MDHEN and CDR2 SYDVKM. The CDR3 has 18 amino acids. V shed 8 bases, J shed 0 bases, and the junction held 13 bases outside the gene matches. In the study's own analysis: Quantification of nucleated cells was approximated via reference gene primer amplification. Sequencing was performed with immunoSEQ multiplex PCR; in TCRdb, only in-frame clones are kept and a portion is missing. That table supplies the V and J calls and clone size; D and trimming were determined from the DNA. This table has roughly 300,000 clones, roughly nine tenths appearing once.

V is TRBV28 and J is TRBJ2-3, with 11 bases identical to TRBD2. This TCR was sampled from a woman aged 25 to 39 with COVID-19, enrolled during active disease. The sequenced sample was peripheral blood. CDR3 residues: CASGTGGLAGPSTDTQYF. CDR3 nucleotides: TGTGCCAGCGGCACCGGAGGACTAGCGGGCCCTAGCACAGATACGCAGTATTTT.